This TCR beta chain was recovered during a study of blood T cells in healthy people across ages. V was trimmed by 3 bases and J by 0 bases, leaving 20 bases between them. From germline, CDR1 is SGHTA and CDR2 FQGNSA. This CDR3 has 18 residues. Through a sample-barcoded 5' primer and a J-beta primer mix, a second PCR was run for roughly 6 to 11 cycles. TCRdb passed the 5' RACE reads through MiXCR, listing each CDR3 protein once. In the table there are about 720,000 distinct CDR3 sequences, around a quarter of which are singletons. Another study also made use of these data, one on T cells of mothers and their children.

The receptor was derived from a boy between 10 and 17 years old in good health. The V gene is TRBV7-2, the J gene TRBJ2-5; maybe TRBD2 (7 bases). Sequencing was done on a sample of blood. Here the CDR3 reads CASSFEGFRGANQETQYF. The CDR3 DNA reads TGTGCCAGCAGCTTCGAAGGATTTCGGGGGGCCAACCAAGAGACCCAGTACTTC.